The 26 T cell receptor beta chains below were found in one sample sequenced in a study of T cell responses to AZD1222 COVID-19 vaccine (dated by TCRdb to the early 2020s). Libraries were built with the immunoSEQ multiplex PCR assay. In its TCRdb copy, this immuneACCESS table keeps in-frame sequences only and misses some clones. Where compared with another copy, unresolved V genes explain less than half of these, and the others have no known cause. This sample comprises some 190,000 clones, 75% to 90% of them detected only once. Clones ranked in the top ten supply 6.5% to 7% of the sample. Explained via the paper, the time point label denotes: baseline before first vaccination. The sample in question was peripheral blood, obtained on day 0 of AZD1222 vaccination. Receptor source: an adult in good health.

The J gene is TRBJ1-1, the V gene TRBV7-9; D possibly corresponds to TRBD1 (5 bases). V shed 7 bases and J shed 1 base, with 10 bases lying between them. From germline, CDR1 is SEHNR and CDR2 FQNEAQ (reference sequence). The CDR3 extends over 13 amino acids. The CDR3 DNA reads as TGTGCCAGCAACGATCAGGGGAACACTGAAGCTTTCTTT. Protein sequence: CASNDQGNTEAFF.

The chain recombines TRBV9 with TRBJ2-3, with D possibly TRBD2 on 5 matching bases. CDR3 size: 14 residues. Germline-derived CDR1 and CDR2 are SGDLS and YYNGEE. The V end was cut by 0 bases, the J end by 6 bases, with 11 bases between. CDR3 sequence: CASSVGPGKDTQYF. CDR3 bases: TGTGCCAGCAGCGTAGGGCCGGGGAAGGATACGCAGTATTTT.

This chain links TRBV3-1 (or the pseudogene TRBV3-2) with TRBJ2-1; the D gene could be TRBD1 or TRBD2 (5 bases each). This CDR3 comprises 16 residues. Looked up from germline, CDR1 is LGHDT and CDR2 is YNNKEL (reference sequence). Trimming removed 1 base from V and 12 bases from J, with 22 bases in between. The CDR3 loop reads CASSQGVGTGKSVQFF. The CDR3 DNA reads TGTGCCAGCAGCCAAGGTGTTGGGACCGGAAAGAGTGTGCAGTTCTTC.

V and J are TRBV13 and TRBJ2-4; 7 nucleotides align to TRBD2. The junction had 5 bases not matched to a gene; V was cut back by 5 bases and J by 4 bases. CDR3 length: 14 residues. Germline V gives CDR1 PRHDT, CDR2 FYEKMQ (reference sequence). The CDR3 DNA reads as TGTGCCAGCAGCCGGGGACTATTAAAAAACATTCAGTACTTC. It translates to CASSRGLLKNIQYF.

The CDR3 reads CSVKTDQNTEAFF. In DNA form, the CDR3 reads TGCAGCGTTAAGACGGACCAGAACACTGAAGCTTTCTTT. This chain connects TRBV29-1 to TRBJ1-1; D is unclear. Germline CDR1 and CDR2: SQVTM and ANQGSEA. Trimming stripped 5 bases from V and 1 base from J, with 11 bases between. This CDR3 contains 13 residues.

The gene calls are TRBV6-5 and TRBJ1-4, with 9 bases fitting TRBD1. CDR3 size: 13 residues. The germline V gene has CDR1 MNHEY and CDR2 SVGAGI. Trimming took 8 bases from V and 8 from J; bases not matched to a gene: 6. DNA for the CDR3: TGTGCCAGCGGCCAGGACAGGGGAGAAAAACTGTTTTTT. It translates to CASGQDRGEKLFF.

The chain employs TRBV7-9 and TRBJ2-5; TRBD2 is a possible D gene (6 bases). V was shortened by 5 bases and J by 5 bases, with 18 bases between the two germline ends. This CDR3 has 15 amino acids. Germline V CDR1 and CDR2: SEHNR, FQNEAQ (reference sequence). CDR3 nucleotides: TGTGCCAGCAGCGGTAGATTAGGGGAGGTGGAGACCCAGTACTTC. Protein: CASSGRLGEVETQYF.

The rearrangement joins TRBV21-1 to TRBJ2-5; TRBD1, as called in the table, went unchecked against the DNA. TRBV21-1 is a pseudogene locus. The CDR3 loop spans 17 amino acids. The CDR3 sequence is CASSKGQQGAAGETQYF. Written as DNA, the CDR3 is TGTGCCAGCAGCAAAGGACAACAGGGGGCGGCCGGGGAGACCCAGTACTTC.

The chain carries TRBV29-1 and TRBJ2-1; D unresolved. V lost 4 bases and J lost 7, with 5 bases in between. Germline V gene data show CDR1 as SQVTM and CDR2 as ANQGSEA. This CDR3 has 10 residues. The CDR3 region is CSVGENEQFF. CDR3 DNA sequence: TGCAGCGTTGGAGAAAATGAGCAGTTCTTC.

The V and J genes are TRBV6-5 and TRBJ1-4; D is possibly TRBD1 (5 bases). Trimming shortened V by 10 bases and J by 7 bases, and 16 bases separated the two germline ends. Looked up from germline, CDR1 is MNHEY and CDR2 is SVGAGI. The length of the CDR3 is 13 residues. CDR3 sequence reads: CAILPGVGEKLFF. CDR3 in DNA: TGTGCCATACTGCCGGGGGTCGGTGAAAAACTGTTTTTT.

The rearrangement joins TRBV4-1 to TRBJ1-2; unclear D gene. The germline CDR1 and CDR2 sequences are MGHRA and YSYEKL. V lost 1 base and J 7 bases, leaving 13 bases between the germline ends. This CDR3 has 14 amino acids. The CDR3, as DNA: TGCGCCAGCAGCCAAGTGCGGTCAGGCGGTGGCTACACCTTC. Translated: CASSQVRSGGGYTF.

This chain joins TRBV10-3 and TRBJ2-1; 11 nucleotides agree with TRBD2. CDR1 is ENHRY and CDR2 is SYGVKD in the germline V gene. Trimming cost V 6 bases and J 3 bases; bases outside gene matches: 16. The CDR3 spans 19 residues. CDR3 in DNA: TGTGCCATCAGCAACACCGGGACAGTGACTAGCGGGGACTACAATGAGCAGTTCTTC. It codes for CAISNTGTVTSGDYNEQFF.

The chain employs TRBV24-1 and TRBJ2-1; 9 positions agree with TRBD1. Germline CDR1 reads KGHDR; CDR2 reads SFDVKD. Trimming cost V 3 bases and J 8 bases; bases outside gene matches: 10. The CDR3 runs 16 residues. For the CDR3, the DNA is TGTGCCACCAGTGATGAAGCCGGGACAGGGCTCGATGAGCAGTTCTTC. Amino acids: CATSDEAGTGLDEQFF.

CDR3 DNA: TGCGCCAGCAGGAATACACAGGGTACCGGGGAGCTGTTTTTT. This translates into CASRNTQGTGELFF. The chain combines TRBV5-1 with TRBJ2-2, with D possibly being TRBD1 (6 bases). Trimming shortened V by 5 bases and J by 5 bases, and 13 bases separated the two germline ends. Germline V gene sequence: CDR1 SGHRS, CDR2 YFSETQ. CDR3 length: 14 residues.

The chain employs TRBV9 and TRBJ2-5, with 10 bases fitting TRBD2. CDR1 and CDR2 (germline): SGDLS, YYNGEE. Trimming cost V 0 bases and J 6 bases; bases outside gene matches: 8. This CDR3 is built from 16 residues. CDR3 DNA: TGTGCCAGCAGCGTAGAGACCGGGACTAGCGCACAGACCCAGTACTTC. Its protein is CASSVETGTSAQTQYF.

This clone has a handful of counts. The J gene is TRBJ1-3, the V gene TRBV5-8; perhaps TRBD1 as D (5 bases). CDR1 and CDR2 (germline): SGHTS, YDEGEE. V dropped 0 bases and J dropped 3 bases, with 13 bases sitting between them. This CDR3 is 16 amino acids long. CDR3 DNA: TGTGCCAGCAGCTTGGATGGCAGGGCTGGTGGAAACACCATATATTTT. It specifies CASSLDGRAGGNTIYF.

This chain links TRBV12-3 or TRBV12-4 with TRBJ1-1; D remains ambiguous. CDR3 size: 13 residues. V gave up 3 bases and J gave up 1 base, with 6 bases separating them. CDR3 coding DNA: TGTGCCAGCAGTTTGAGACAGAACACTGAAGCTTTCTTT. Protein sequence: CASSLRQNTEAFF.

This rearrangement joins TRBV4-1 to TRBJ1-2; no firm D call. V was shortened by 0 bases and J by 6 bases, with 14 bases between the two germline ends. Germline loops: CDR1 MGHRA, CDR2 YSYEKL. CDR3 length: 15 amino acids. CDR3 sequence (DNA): TGCGCCAGCAGCCAAGATCAACTGGGGTTTGATGGCTACACCTTC. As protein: CASSQDQLGFDGYTF.

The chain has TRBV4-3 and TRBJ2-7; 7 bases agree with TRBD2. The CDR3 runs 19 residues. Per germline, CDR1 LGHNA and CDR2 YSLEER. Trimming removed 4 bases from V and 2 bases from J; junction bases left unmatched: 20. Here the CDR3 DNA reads TGCGCCAGCAGCCGAACCTTGGGGACTATTGAAACCCTAACCTACGAGCAGTACTTC. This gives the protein CASSRTLGTIETLTYEQYF.

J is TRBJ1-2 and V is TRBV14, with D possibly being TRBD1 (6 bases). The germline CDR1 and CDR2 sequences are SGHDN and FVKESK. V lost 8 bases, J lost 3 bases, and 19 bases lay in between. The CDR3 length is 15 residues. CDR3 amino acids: CASRRGGASDYGYTF. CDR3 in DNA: TGTGCCAGCCGTAGAGGGGGGGCCAGCGACTATGGCTACACCTTC.

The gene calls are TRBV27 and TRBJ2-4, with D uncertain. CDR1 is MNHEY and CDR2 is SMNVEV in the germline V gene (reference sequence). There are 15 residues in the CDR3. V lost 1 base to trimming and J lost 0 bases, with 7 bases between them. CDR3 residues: CASSLFTLAKNIQYF. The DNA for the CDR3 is TGTGCCAGCAGTTTATTCACGTTAGCCAAAAACATTCAGTACTTC.

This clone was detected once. As DNA, the CDR3 is TGCGCCAGCAGCCAAGGGCAAGGGCCTAACACTGAAGCTTTCTTT. Translating it yields CASSQGQGPNTEAFF. J is TRBJ1-1 and V is TRBV4-3; D gene unclear. CDR1 is LGHNA, CDR2 YSLEER, per germline. The V end was cut by 1 base, the J end by 2 bases, with 11 bases between. The CDR3 is 15 residues long.

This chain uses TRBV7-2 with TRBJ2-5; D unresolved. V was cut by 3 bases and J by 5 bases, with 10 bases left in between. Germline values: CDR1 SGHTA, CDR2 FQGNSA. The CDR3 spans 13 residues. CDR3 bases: TGTGCCAGCAGCTTTAGGTTAAGGGAGACCCAGTACTTC. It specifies CASSFRLRETQYF.

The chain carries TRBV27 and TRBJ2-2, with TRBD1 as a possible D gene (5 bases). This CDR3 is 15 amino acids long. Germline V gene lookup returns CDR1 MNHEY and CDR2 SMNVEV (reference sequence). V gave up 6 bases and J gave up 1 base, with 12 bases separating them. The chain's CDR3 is CASSRNRGNTGELFF. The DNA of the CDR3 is TGTGCCAGCAGCAGGAATAGGGGGAACACCGGGGAGCTGTTTTTT.

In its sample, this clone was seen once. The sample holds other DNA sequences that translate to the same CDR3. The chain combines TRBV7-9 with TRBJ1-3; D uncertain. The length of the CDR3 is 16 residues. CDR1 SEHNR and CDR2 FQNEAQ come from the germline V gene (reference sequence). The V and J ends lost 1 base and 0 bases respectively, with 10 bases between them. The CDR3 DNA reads TGTGCCAGCAGCTTAGTTTCCGGAACCTCTGGAAACACCATATATTTT. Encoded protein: CASSLVSGTSGNTIYF.

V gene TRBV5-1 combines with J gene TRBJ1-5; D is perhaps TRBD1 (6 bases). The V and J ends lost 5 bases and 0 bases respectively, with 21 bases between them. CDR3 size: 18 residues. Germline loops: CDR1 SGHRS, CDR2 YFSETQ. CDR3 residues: CASRTSQGSPYSNQPQHF. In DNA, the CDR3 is TGCGCCAGCAGGACCTCGCAGGGGTCCCCGTATAGCAATCAGCCCCAGCATTTT.